This T cell receptor (beta chain) was sequenced in a study of regulatory T cells in long-lasting Graves disease. Whole-study results and caveats: It was possible that the small sample size reduced accuracy. Persistent patients shared more public clonotypes (around 2,500) than newly diagnosed patients (about 970).

The TCR beta library used iRepertoire HTBI primers with Arm-PCR amplification of CDR3. TCRdb ran MiXCR on the multiplex PCR reads and lists one entry per CDR3 protein. The repertoire holds 400,000 to 500,000 distinct CDR3 sequences, with 14% to 15% as singletons. Germline loops: CDR1 MNHEY, CDR2 SMNVEV (reference sequence). CDR3 size: 14 residues. Time point: newly diagnosed GD, antithyroid drugs for less than 3 months. The TCR library was prepared using RNA isolated from PBMCs. For this clonotype: Its matching antigen is unknown. The junction departs from the called germline gene at one end, perhaps through a read error.

These sequences were also reported in another study, on T cells in Graves' hyperthyroidism and ophthalmopathy. This second report adds: Patients having uncontrolled infection, another autoimmune disease, pregnancy or lactation were not included. Diagnosing involved the use of clinical symptoms, serum thyroxine and TRAb, thyroid ultrasound and orbital computed tomography.

The TCR sequence derives from a woman in her thirties with Graves disease. The rearrangement joins TRBV27 to TRBJ1-1; TRBD1 matches 7 bases. Sequenced material: peripheral blood mononuclear cells (PBMCs), taken at new diagnosis, from a patient treated with antithyroid drugs. The CDR3 nucleotides are TGTGCCAGCAGTCCCCGGACAGGAGGCACTGAAACTTTCTTT. Amino acid sequence: CASSPRTGGTETFF.